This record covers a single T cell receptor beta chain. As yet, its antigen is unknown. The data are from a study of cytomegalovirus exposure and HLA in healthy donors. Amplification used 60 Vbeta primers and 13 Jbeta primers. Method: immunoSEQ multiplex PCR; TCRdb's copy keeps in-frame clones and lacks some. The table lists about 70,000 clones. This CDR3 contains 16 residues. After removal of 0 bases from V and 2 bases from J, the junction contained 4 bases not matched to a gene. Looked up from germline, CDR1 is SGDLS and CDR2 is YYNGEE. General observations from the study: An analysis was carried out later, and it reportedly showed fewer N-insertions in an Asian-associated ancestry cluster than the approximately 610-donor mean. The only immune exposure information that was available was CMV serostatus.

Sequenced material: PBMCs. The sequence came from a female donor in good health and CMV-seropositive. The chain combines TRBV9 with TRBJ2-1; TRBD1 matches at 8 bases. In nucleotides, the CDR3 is TGTGCCAGCAGCGTAGATGGGACAGGTCCCTACAATGAGCAGTTCTTC. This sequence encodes CASSVDGTGPYNEQFF.